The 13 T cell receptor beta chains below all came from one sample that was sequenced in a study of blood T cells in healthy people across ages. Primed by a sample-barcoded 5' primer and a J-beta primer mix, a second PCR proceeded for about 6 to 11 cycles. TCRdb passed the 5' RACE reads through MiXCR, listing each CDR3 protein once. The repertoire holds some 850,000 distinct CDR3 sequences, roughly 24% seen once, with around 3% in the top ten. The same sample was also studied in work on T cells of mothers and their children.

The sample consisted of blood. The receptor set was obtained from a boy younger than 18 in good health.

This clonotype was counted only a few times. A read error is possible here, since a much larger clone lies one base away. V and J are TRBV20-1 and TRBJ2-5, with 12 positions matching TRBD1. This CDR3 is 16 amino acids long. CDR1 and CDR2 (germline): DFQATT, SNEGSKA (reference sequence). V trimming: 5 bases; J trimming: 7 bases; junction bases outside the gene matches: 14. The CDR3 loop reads CSAPDRDRGLGGTQYF. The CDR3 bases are TGCAGTGCTCCCGACCGGGACAGGGGGCTAGGAGGGACCCAGTACTTC.

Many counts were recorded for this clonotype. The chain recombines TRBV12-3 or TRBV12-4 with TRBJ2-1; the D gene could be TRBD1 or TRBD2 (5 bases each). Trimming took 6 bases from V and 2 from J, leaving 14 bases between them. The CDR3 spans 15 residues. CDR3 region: CASRATGRTYNEQFF. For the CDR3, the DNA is TGTGCCAGCAGAGCGACGGGACGGACCTACAATGAGCAGTTCTTC.

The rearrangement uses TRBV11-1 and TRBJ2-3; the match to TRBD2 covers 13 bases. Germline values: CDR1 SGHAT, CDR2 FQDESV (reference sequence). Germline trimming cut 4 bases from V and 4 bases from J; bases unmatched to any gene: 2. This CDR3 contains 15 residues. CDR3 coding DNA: TGTGCCAGCAGCTGGACTAGCGGGGGTCCAGATACGCAGTATTTT. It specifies CASSWTSGGPDTQYF.

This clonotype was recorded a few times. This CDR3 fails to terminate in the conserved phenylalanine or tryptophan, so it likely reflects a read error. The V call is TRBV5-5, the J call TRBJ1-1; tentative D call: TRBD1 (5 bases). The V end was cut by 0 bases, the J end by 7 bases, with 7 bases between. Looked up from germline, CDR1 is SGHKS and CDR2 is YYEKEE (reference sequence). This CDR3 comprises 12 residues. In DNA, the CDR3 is TGTGCCAGCAGCTTGGACAGGCGTGAAGCTTTCTCT. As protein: CASSLDRREAFS.

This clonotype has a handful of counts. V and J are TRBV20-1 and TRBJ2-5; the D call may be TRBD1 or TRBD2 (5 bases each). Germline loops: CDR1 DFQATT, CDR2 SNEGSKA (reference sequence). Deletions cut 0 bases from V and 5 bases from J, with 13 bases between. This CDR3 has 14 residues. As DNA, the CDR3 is TGCAGTGCTAGAGAGGGAGCCGGGGCGGAGACCCAGTACTTC. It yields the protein CSAREGAGAETQYF.

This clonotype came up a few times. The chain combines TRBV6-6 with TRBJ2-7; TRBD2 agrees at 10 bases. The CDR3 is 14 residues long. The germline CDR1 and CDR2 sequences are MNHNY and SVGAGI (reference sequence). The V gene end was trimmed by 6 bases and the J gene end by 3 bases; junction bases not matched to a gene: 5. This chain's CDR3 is CASRPSGGIYEQYF. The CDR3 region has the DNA TGTGCCAGCAGGCCTAGCGGGGGTATCTACGAGCAGTACTTC.

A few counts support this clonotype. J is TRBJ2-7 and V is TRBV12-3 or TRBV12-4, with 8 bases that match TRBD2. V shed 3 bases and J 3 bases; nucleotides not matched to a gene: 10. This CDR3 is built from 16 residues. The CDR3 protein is CASSFSGTRSHYEQYF. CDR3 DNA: TGTGCCAGCAGTTTCTCCGGGACTAGGTCCCACTACGAGCAGTACTTC.

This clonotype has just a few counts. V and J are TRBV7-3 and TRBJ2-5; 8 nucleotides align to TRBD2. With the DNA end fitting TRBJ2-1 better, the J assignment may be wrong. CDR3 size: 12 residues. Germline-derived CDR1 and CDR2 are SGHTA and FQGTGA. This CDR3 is CASSLSGGKQFF. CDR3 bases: TGTGCCAGCAGCTTAAGCGGGGGGAAGCAGTTCTTC.

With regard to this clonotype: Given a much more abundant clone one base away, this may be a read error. The CDR3 is CASSLNGYEQYF. DNA of the CDR3: TGTGCCAGCAGCTTAAACGGCTACGAGCAGTACTTC. V is TRBV7-9 and J is TRBJ2-7, with no clear D. Germline CDR1 and CDR2: SEHNR and FQNEAQ (reference sequence). The V gene lost 2 bases and the J gene lost 3 bases, with 5 bases spanning the gap. CDR3 length: 12 residues.

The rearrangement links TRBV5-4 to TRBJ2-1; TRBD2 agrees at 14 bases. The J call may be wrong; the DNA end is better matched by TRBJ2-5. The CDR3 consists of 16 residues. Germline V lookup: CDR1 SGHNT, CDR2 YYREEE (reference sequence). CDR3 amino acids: CASSNRLAGGRGTQYF. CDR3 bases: TGTGCCAGCAGCAACCGACTAGCGGGGGGGCGGGGGACCCAGTACTTC.

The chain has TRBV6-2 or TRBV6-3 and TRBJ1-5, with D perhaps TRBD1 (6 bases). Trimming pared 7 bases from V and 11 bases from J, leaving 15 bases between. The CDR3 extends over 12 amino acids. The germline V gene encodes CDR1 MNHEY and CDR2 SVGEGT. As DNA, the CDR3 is TGTGCCAGCACCCAAAAGGGGGGGACCCAGCATTTT. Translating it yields CASTQKGGTQHF.

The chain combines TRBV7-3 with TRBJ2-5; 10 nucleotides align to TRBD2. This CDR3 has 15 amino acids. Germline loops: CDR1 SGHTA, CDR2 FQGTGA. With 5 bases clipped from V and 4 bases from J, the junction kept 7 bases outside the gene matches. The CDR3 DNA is TGTGCCAGCAGCCTCCAGGGACTAGCGTTAGAGACCCAGTACTTC. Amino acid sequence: CASSLQGLALETQYF.

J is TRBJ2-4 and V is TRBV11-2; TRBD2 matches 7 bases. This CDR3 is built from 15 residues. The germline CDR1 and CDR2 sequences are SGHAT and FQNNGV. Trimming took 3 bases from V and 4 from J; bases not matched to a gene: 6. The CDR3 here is CASSFGLGEKNIQYF. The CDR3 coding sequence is TGTGCCAGCAGCTTCGGACTAGGGGAGAAAAACATTCAGTACTTC.